This TCR beta chain stems from a study of lymphopenia after photon versus proton radiotherapy. The method was immunoSEQ multiplex PCR; TCRdb's version includes in-frame clones alone and lacks a portion of them. The sample records around 59,000 clones, roughly 84% being singletons. The V end lost 0 bases, the J end lost 8 bases, and 18 bases lay between the germline ends. Germline V gene lookup returns CDR1 LGHNA and CDR2 YSLEER. This CDR3 spans 16 amino acids. Study-wide results and caveats: Survival link was tested only in deceased patients; proton benefit remains a possibility. Photon-treated patients lost naive T cells and TCR diversity; proton-treated stayed stable. Post-nadir diversity loss with photons came from oligoclonal expansion, particularly CD8+ Temra cells. Larger post-nadir TCR diversity loss correlated inversely with survival in deceased patients.

A note on this clone: What it binds is not known.

The rearrangement links TRBV4-3 to TRBJ2-3; a weak D match, TRBD1 (6 bases). Sample: peripheral blood, taken from a patient treated with proton-based radiotherapy. The TCR comes from a man in his 60s with pancreatic cancer. This CDR3 reads CASSQDRQASGGTQYF. As DNA, the CDR3 is TGCGCCAGCAGCCAAGATAGACAGGCCAGCGGCGGTACGCAGTATTTT.